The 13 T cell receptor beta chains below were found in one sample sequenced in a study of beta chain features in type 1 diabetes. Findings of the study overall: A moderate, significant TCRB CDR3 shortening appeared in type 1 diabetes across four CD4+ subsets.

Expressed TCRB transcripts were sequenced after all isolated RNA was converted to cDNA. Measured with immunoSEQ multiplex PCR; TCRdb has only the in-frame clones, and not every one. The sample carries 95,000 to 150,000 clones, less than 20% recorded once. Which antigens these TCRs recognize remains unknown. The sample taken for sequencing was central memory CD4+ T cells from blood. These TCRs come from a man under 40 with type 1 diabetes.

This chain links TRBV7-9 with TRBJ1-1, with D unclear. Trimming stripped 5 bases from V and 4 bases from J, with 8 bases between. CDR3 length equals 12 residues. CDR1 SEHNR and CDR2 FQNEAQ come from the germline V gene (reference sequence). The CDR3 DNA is TGTGCCAGCAGCCCCCGGGGCACTGAAGCTTTCTTT. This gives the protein CASSPRGTEAFF. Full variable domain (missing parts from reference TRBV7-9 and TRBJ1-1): DTGVSQNPRHKITKRGQNVTFRCDPISEHNRLYWYRQTLGQGPEFLTYFQNEAQLEKSRLLSDRFSAERPKGSFSTLEIQRTEQGDSAMYLCASSPRGTEAFFGQGTRLTVV.

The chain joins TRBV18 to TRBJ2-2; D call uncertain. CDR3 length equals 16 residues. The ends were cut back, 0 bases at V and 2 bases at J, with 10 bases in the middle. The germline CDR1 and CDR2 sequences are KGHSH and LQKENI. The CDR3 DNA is TGTGCCAGCTCACCACCAGGGCTAATTAACACCGGGGAGCTGTTTTTT. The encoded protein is CASSPPGLINTGELFF.

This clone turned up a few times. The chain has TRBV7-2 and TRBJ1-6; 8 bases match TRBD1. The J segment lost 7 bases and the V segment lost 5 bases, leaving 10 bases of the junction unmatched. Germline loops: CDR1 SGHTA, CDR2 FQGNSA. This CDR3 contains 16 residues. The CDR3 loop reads CASSPAAGGDNSPLHF. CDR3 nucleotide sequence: TGTGCCAGCAGCCCAGCCGCAGGGGGCGACAATTCACCCCTCCACTTT.

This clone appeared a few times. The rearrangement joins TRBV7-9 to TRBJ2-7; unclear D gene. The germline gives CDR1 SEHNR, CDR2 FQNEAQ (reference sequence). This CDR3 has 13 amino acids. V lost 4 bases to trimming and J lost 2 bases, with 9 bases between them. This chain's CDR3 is CASSSERPYEQYF. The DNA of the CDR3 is TGTGCCAGCAGCTCTGAGCGACCCTACGAGCAGTACTTC.

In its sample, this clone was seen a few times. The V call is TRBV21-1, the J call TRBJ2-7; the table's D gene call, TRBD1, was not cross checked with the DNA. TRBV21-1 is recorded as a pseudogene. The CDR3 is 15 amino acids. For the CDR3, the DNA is TGTGCCAGCAGCATTACTGGGGCTTTGTCCTACGAGCAGTACTTC. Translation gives CASSITGALSYEQYF.

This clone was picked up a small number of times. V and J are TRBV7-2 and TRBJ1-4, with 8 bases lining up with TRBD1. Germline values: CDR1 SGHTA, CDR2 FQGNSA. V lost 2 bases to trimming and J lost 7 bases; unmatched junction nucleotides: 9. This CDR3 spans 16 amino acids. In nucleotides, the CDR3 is TGTGCCAGCAGCTTAATCACAGGGGGAAGCGGTGAAAAACTGTTTTTT. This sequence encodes CASSLITGGSGEKLFF.

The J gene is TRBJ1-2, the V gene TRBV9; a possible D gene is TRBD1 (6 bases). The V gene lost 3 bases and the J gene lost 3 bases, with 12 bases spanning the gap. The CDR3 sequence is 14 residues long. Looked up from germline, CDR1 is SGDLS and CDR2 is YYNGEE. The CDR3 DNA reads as TGTGCCAGCAGCGCCCTGACAGGAGACTATGGCTACACCTTC. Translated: CASSALTGDYGYTF. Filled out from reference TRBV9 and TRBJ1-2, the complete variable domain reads DSGVTQTPKHLITATGQRVTLRCSPRSGDLSVYWYQQSLDQGLQFLIQYYNGEERAKGNILERFSAQQFPDLHSELNLSSLELGDSALYFCASSALTGDYGYTFGSGTRLTVV.

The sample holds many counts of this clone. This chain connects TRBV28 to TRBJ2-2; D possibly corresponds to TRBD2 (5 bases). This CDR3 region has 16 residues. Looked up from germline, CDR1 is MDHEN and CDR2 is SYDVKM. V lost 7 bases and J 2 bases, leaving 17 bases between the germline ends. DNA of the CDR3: TGTGCCAGCACCCTGAACGGAGGTCTTAACACCGGGGAGCTGTTTTTT. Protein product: CASTLNGGLNTGELFF.

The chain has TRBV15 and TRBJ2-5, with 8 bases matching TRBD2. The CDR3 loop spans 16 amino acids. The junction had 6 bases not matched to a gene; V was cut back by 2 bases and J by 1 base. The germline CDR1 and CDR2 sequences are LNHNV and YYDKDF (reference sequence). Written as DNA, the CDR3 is TGTGCCACCAGCAGAACGGGGGGGTACTCCCAAGAGACCCAGTACTTC. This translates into CATSRTGGYSQETQYF.

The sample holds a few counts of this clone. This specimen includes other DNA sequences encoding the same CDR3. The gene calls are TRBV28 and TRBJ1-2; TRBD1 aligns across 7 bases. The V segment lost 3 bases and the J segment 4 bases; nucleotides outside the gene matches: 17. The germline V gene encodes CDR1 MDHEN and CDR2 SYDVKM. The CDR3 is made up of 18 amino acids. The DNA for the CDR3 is TGTGCCAGCAGTTTGGTGAGACAGGGAGGGGTGGGGCCCTATGGCTACACCTTC. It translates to CASSLVRQGGVGPYGYTF.

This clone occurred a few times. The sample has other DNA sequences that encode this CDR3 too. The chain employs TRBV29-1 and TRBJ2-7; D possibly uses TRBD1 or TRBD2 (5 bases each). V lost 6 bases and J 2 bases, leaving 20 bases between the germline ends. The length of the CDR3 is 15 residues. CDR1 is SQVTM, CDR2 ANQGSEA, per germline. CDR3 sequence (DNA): TGCAGCGTGGGGGACGGGCGAAGCCTCCCCTACGAGCAGTACTTC. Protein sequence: CSVGDGRSLPYEQYF.

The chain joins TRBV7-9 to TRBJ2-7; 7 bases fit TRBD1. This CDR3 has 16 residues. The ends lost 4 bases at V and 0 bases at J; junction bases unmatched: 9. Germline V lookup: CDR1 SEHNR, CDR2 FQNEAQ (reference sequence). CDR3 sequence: CASSSFRGQSSYEQYF. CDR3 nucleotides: TGTGCCAGCAGCTCATTCCGGGGACAGAGCTCCTACGAGCAGTACTTC.

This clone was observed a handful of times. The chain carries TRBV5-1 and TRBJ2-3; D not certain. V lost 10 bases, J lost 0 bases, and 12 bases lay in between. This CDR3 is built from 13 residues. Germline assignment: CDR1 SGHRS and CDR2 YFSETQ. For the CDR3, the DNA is TGCGCCGGCTCGTCTGGGAGCACAGATACGCAGTATTTT. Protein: CAGSSGSTDTQYF.